The 30 T cell receptor beta chains in this list originate from one sample, sequenced in a study of response to subunit inactivated influenza vaccine (dated by TCRdb to 2017 to 2018). To prepare the library, RT-PCR was applied. The instrument was an Illumina HiSeq 2500. The public reads were reanalyzed by TCRdb: fastp trimming at Q25, MiXCR alignment, in-frame beta chains only. Entries that share a CDR3 protein sequence are merged under the most common genes and DNA. For this sample the table gives about 520,000 distinct CDR3 sequences, of which about 25% were detected only once. The ten largest account for about 1.9% of the sample. The material was CD4+ T cells sorted from PBMCs, obtained more than 4 days after vaccination. These receptors were collected from a man in his fifties or sixties who received an inactivated influenza vaccine. Donor details come from another sample of the same person, matched by shared clones.

This clonotype showed up just a few times. This chain joins TRBV7-2 and TRBJ2-7; 8 bases map to TRBD2. CDR1 and CDR2 from the germline V gene are SGHTA and FQGNSA. This CDR3 spans 14 amino acids. V dropped 5 bases and J dropped 2; count of bases not matched to a gene: 5. The CDR3, as DNA: TGTGCCAGCAGCCGCGGGGGGATCACCTACGAGCAGTACTTC. It is translated as CASSRGGITYEQYF.

The chain joins TRBV20-1 to TRBJ2-7, with TRBD2 identical over 7 bases. V lost 5 bases to trimming and J lost 4 bases; unmatched junction nucleotides: 11. The CDR3 length is 14 residues. Germline CDR1 is DFQATT and CDR2 is SNEGSKA (reference sequence). The CDR3 loop reads CSAPSGTHGYEQYF. CDR3 nucleotide sequence: TGCAGTGCTCCGAGCGGGACTCACGGATACGAGCAGTACTTC.

This chain connects TRBV7-2 to TRBJ1-4; D perhaps matches TRBD1 (6 bases). Germline V gene sequence: CDR1 SGHTA, CDR2 FQGNSA. This CDR3 has 15 amino acids. V gave up 2 bases and J gave up 5 bases, with 12 bases separating them. The CDR3: CASSLTSTGNEKLFF. The CDR3 coding sequence is TGTGCCAGCAGCTTAACCAGTACAGGGAATGAAAAACTGTTTTTT. The full variable domain, completed using reference TRBV7-2 and TRBJ1-4, is GAGVSQSPSNKVTEKGKDVELRCDPISGHTALYWYRQSLGQGLEFLIYFQGNSAPDKSGLPSDRFSAERTGGSVSTLTIQRTQQEDSAVYLCASSLTSTGNEKLFFGSGTQLSVL.

This clonotype was detected only a few times. This chain joins TRBV7-3 and TRBJ2-5; D not certain. The CDR3 has 13 residues. Between the trimmed V and J ends, which lost 2 bases and 8 bases, there was a span of 12 bases. Germline lookup yields CDR1 SGHTA and CDR2 FQGTGA. The CDR3: CASSLFGGTTQYF. The CDR3 DNA reads as TGTGCCAGCAGCTTATTTGGCGGTACTACCCAGTACTTC.

CDR3 amino acids: CASSPRTGASYGYTF. CDR3 DNA: TGTGCCAGCAGCCCCCGGACAGGAGCATCTTATGGCTACACCTTC. This chain uses TRBV7-2 with TRBJ1-2; 7 bases match TRBD1. The CDR3 has 15 amino acids. V shed 5 bases and J 5 bases; nucleotides not matched to a gene: 11. Germline V CDR1 and CDR2: SGHTA, FQGNSA.

J is TRBJ2-1 and V is TRBV12-3 or TRBV12-4, with 7 bases identical to TRBD2. The CDR3 has 17 residues. With 1 base clipped from V and 4 bases from J, the junction kept 10 bases outside the gene matches. CDR3 loop: CASSLGLSSGGYNEQFF. In DNA form, the CDR3 reads TGTGCCAGCAGTTTAGGCCTATCTAGCGGAGGGTACAATGAGCAGTTCTTC.

This chain connects TRBV14 to TRBJ1-2; maybe TRBD1 (5 bases). The CDR3 has 15 residues. V was cut by 3 bases and J by 7 bases, with 18 bases left in between. Germline V gene lookup returns CDR1 SGHDN and CDR2 FVKESK. The CDR3 region has the DNA TGTGCCAGCAGCCATGTCCGGGACGGGTCGGCTGGCTACACCTTC. Its translation: CASSHVRDGSAGYTF. The entire variable domain, with the rest obtained from reference TRBV14 and TRBJ1-2, is as follows: EAGVTQFPSHSVIEKGQTVTLRCDPISGHDNLYWYRRVMGKEIKFLLHFVKESKQDESGMPNNRFLAERTGGTYSTLKVQPAELEDSGVYFCASSHVRDGSAGYTFGSGTRLTVV.

This clonotype was seen more than once but under ten times. The rearrangement links TRBV4-3 to TRBJ2-7; TRBD2 might be the D (6 bases). This CDR3 contains 15 residues. The germline V gene encodes CDR1 LGHNA and CDR2 YSLEER. V was cut by 3 bases and J by 0 bases, with 12 bases left in between. The CDR3 reads CASSQEGVSSYEQYF. The DNA of the CDR3 is TGCGCCAGCAGCCAGGAGGGAGTTAGCTCCTACGAGCAGTACTTC.

This chain connects TRBV7-3 to TRBJ2-1, with D uncertain. Germline assignment: CDR1 SGHTA and CDR2 FQGTGA. Between the trimmed V and J ends, which lost 0 bases and 8 bases, there was a span of 11 bases. The CDR3 is 14 residues long. The CDR3 here is CASSLTYLVHEQFF. The CDR3 nucleotides read TGTGCCAGCAGCTTAACTTATCTAGTCCATGAGCAGTTCTTC.

The table lists this clonotype with a few counts. The genes are TRBV6-5 and TRBJ1-3; maybe TRBD1 (6 bases). Germline CDR1 is MNHEY and CDR2 is SVGAGI. With 4 bases removed from V and 1 base from J, the gap between germline ends came to 11 bases. The CDR3 runs to 15 residues. The DNA of the CDR3 is TGTGCCAGCAGTTTCGAAGGGGGGTCTGGAAACACCATATATTTT. Residues: CASSFEGGSGNTIYF.

This clonotype was seen a few times. The chain recombines TRBV30 with TRBJ1-1; TRBD1 is a possible D gene (5 bases). Germline V gene data show CDR1 as GTSNPN and CDR2 as SVGIG (reference sequence). The CDR3 contains 13 residues. Deletions cut 2 bases from V and 11 bases from J, with 18 bases between. CDR3 DNA: TGTGCCTGGAGTTTAGGAGTCGGGGGGAAGGCTTTCTTT. Translated: CAWSLGVGGKAFF.

The rearrangement joins TRBV11-2 to TRBJ2-1, with 14 bases aligning to TRBD2. Germline assignment: CDR1 SGHAT and CDR2 FQNNGV. The CDR3 extends over 19 amino acids. V lost 5 bases and J lost 3; bases outside the gene matches: 12. The CDR3 DNA is TGTGCCAGCAGCCACAGGATTTCGGGACTAGCGGGGGACTACAATGAGCAGTTCTTC. This gives the protein CASSHRISGLAGDYNEQFF.

This chain connects TRBV20-1 to TRBJ2-1; D gene ambiguous. Germline V gene lookup returns CDR1 DFQATT and CDR2 SNEGSKA (reference sequence). The CDR3 contains 10 residues. V was cut by 3 bases and J by 9 bases, with 6 bases left in between. Written as DNA, the CDR3 is TGCAGTGCTAGTATAGGTGAGCAGTTCTTC. It yields the protein CSASIGEQFF.

Worth noting for this clonotype: One end of the junction fails to match germline, which may point to a read error. The rearrangement links TRBV20-1 to TRBJ2-7; the D gene could be TRBD1 or TRBD2 (5 bases each). The germline V gene has CDR1 DFQATT and CDR2 SNEGSKA (reference sequence). The CDR3 totals 14 residues. The CDR3 is CSASRRGSGPPGTF. Written as DNA, the CDR3 is TGCAGTGCTAGCCGCCGTGGATCGGGGCCCCCGGGCACGTTC.

This clonotype was detected a few times. The rearrangement links TRBV20-1 to TRBJ2-1, with 8 bases aligning to TRBD2. Germline lookup yields CDR1 DFQATT and CDR2 SNEGSKA (reference sequence). J was trimmed by 3 bases and V by 4 bases; bases with no gene match: 11. There are 16 residues in the CDR3. This CDR3 reads CSAIHPERGNYNEQFF. CDR3 nucleotide sequence: TGCAGTGCTATACACCCGGAGCGGGGGAACTACAATGAGCAGTTCTTC.

This chain uses TRBV19 with TRBJ2-7, with 7 positions matching TRBD1. Trimming removed 6 bases from V and 3 bases from J; junction bases left unmatched: 11. Germline CDR1 is LNHDA and CDR2 is SQIVND (reference sequence). CDR3 length equals 15 residues. DNA of the CDR3: TGTGCCAGTAGACCAACACGGGACAGCTACTACGAGCAGTACTTC. It codes for CASRPTRDSYYEQYF.

The chain uses TRBV29-1 and TRBJ1-1; maybe TRBD1 (6 bases). From germline, CDR1 is SQVTM and CDR2 ANQGSEA. The V and J ends lost 8 bases and 2 bases respectively, with 18 bases between them. This CDR3 has 14 residues. This chain's CDR3 is CSTDGVRGNTEAFF. The DNA of the CDR3 is TGCAGCACGGATGGCGTCAGGGGCAACACTGAAGCTTTCTTT.

This clonotype was found once. The CDR3 loop reads CATSDGQVANTGELFF. CDR3 DNA: TGTGCCACCAGTGACGGACAGGTAGCGAACACCGGGGAGCTGTTTTTT. The V and J genes are TRBV24-1 and TRBJ2-2; TRBD1 agrees at 7 bases. CDR3 length equals 16 residues. Germline V gives CDR1 KGHDR, CDR2 SFDVKD. V was clipped by 4 bases and J by 0 bases; unmatched bases: 4.

This clonotype was seen a few times. The chain has TRBV5-1 and TRBJ2-4; D is unclear. Germline V gene data show CDR1 as SGHRS and CDR2 as YFSETQ. The ends were cut back, 0 bases at V and 1 base at J, with 8 bases in the middle. This CDR3 comprises 15 residues. This CDR3 reads CASSLGNRAKNIQYF. The CDR3 nucleotides are TGCGCCAGCAGCTTGGGGAATCGGGCCAAAAACATTCAGTACTTC.

This clonotype was seen more than once but under ten times. The V gene is TRBV20-1, the J gene TRBJ1-6; D is undetermined. V dropped 3 bases and J dropped 7 bases, with 13 bases sitting between them. The CDR3 contains 14 residues. Germline V gives CDR1 DFQATT, CDR2 SNEGSKA (reference sequence). CDR3 protein: CSASLGSLNSPLHF. CDR3 coding DNA: TGCAGTGCTAGTCTAGGCTCGTTGAATTCACCCCTCCACTTT.

In its sample, this clonotype was seen a few times. The rearrangement uses TRBV11-2 and TRBJ2-2, with 8 bases aligning to TRBD1. The CDR3 is 16 amino acids. V was clipped by 1 base and J by 3 bases; unmatched bases: 4. CDR1 is SGHAT and CDR2 is FQNNGV in the germline V gene. The CDR3 DNA sequence: TGTGCCAGCAGCTTAGTCAGGGGGCGTTACACCGGGGAGCTGTTTTTT. Translating gives CASSLVRGRYTGELFF. The variable domain in full, with the rest retrieved from reference TRBV11-2 and TRBJ2-2, is EAGVAQSPRYKIIEKRQSVAFWCNPISGHATLYWYQQILGQGPKLLIQFQNNGVVDDSQLPKDRFSAERLKGVDSTLKIQPAKLEDSAVYLCASSLVRGRYTGELFFGEGSRLTVL.

The chain carries TRBV7-9 and TRBJ1-1, with 7 bases that match TRBD1. Germline trimming cut 3 bases from V and 4 bases from J; bases unmatched to any gene: 2. The CDR3 loop spans 13 amino acids. Per the germline V gene, CDR1 is SEHNR and CDR2 is FQNEAQ (reference sequence). This CDR3 is CASSLGDSTEAFF. DNA for the CDR3: TGTGCCAGCAGCTTGGGGGACAGCACTGAAGCTTTCTTT.

This clonotype was counted many times. The rearrangement joins TRBV15 to TRBJ2-2, with a possible D match to TRBD2 (6 bases). CDR1 is LNHNV and CDR2 is YYDKDF in the germline V gene (reference sequence). The CDR3 has 14 residues. Trimming took off 1 base at V and 6 bases at J, with 9 bases between the two ends. The CDR3 sequence: CATSRGGKAGELFF. The CDR3 region has the DNA TGTGCCACCAGCAGAGGCGGGAAGGCCGGGGAGCTGTTTTTT. The full variable domain, its missing parts supplied by reference TRBV15 and TRBJ2-2, is DAMVIQNPRYQVTQFGKPVTLSCSQTLNHNVMYWYQQKSSQAPKLLFHYYDKDFNNEADTPDNFQSRRPNTSFCFLDIRSPGLGDTAMYLCATSRGGKAGELFFGEGSRLTVL.

V usage is TRBV28 and J usage is TRBJ2-1; 8 bases are shared with TRBD1. Germline trimming cut 5 bases from V and 3 bases from J; bases unmatched to any gene: 6. The CDR3 length is 15 residues. Germline CDR1 MDHEN, CDR2 SYDVKM. For the CDR3, the DNA is TGTGCCAGCAGTACAAGACAGGGGAACTACAATGAGCAGTTCTTC. Amino acids: CASSTRQGNYNEQFF.

This clonotype was counted only a few times. V is TRBV5-1 and J is TRBJ2-5; weak D call: TRBD1 (6 bases). The CDR3 loop spans 15 amino acids. Germline lookup yields CDR1 SGHRS and CDR2 YFSETQ. Trimming took 3 bases from V and 5 from J, leaving 17 bases between them. The CDR3 coding sequence is TGCGCCAGCAGCTCACAGGGTTCTGGAAAGGAGACCCAGTACTTC. Encoded protein: CASSSQGSGKETQYF. The full variable domain, completed using reference TRBV5-1 and TRBJ2-5, is KAGVTQTPRYLIKTRGQQVTLSCSPISGHRSVSWYQQTPGQGLQFLFEYFSETQRNKGNFPGRFSGRQFSNSRSEMNVSTLELGDSALYLCASSSQGSGKETQYFGPGTRLLVL.

This clonotype was observed a handful of times. The chain carries TRBV12-3 or TRBV12-4 and TRBJ2-3; 10 bases fit TRBD2. The CDR3 extends over 16 amino acids. V shed 3 bases, J shed 1 base, and the junction held 4 bases outside the gene matches. CDR3: CASSFPGLAGTDTQYF. The DNA for the CDR3 is TGTGCCAGCAGTTTCCCCGGACTAGCGGGCACAGATACGCAGTATTTT.

This clonotype showed up just a few times. CDR3 loop: CASSELDWGRFGYTF. The CDR3 DNA reads as TGTGCCAGCAGTGAACTCGATTGGGGGAGGTTCGGCTACACCTTC. This rearrangement joins TRBV6-1 to TRBJ1-2, with D tentatively TRBD1 (5 bases). With 2 bases removed from V and 8 bases from J, the gap between germline ends came to 18 bases. Germline values: CDR1 MNHNS, CDR2 SASEGT. The CDR3 is 15 residues long.

This clonotype was seen more than once but under ten times. The rearrangement joins TRBV24-1 to TRBJ2-3, with 7 bases lining up with TRBD1. The CDR3 runs to 15 residues. Per germline, CDR1 KGHDR and CDR2 SFDVKD. V lost 4 bases, J lost 4 bases, and 7 bases stayed unmatched. The CDR3 sequence: CATSDAEGGPDTQYF. The CDR3 coding sequence is TGTGCCACCAGTGACGCAGAAGGGGGCCCAGATACGCAGTATTTT.

The DNA of the CDR3 is TGCGCCAGCAGCTTTTCTCGGGGCGAGCAGTACTTC. This translates into CASSFSRGEQYF. V and J are TRBV5-1 and TRBJ2-7, with D perhaps TRBD2 (5 bases). The length of the CDR3 is 12 residues. The germline V and J ends were trimmed by 2 bases and 6 bases, with 9 bases remaining between them. CDR1 and CDR2 from the germline V gene are SGHRS and YFSETQ.

This clonotype has a handful of counts. The chain uses TRBV30 and TRBJ2-2; D unresolved. This CDR3 contains 14 residues. The germline V gene has CDR1 GTSNPN and CDR2 SVGIG (reference sequence). Trimming took 4 bases from V and 3 from J, leaving 12 bases between them. The CDR3 sequence: CAWTYSDHTGELFF. The CDR3 nucleotides are TGTGCCTGGACTTACTCGGATCACACCGGGGAGCTGTTTTTT.